This is a list of T cell receptor beta chains from one sample in a study of T cell repertoires in breast cancer. MiXCR was run by TCRdb on the emulsion pairing reads, yielding one entry per CDR3 protein. Counted here are approximately 40,000 distinct CDR3 sequences, roughly 42% occurring once; the ten biggest clones make up less than 70%. The sequenced sample was CD8+ T cells. These receptors all come from a pool of human donors with breast cancer or a healthy control (not recorded which). Each CDR3 is given with its conserved first and last residue. The D gene is left open where the match is weak. The size field is filled for only some rows; it gives once, few, many or a size class.

TRBJ1-2 | TRBV7-2 | - | once | TGTGCCAGCAGCTCAGCCCAGACTATCTATGGCTACACCTTC | CASSSAQTIYGYTF
TRBJ2-7 | TRBV7-3 | - | many | TGTGCCAGCAGCTTATCGGGTTCCTACGAGCAGTACTTC | CASSLSGSYEQYF
TRBJ1-2 | TRBV18 | TRBD1 | once | TGTGCCAGCTCACCACCCTGGACAGGGGCCGGCTATGGCTACACCTTC | CASSPPWTGAGYGYTF
TRBJ2-7 | TRBV3-1 | - | - | TGTGCCAGCAGCCCCGGGACACAAACCTACGAGCAGTACTTC | CASSPGTQTYEQYF
TRBJ2-3 | TRBV6-5 | - | many | TGTGCCAGCAGTTACTTTTCGGGGGTGTCAGATACGCAGTATTTT | CASSYFSGVSDTQYF
TRBJ1-1 | TRBV7-6 | - | few | TGTGCCAGCAGCTTGAGGTCGGGGGACACTGAAGCTTTCTTT | CASSLRSGDTEAFF
TRBJ1-2 | TRBV27 | - | many | TGTGCCAGCAGTAGGACAGCAAATTTTAACTATGGCTACACCTTC | CASSRTANFNYGYTF
TRBJ2-1 | TRBV18 | TRBD2 | - | TGTGCCAGCTCCCCGGGGGGTGATGAGCAGTTCTTC | CASSPGGDEQFF
TRBJ2-7 | TRBV7-3 | TRBD1 | - | TGTGCCAGCAGCTTGTCCGGGACAGGTGTCTACGAGCAGTACTTC | CASSLSGTGVYEQYF
TRBJ1-2 | TRBV19 | - | - | TGTGCCAGTAGTGACCGGAACAACTATGGCTACACCTTC | CASSDRNNYGYTF
TRBJ2-1 | TRBV2 | - | once | TGTGCCAGCAGTGAAGTGGTGGCGGGGATGTGGTTCTTC | CASSEVVAGMWFF
TRBJ2-6 | TRBV6-2/TRBV6-3 | - | - | TGTGCCAGCAGTTACCGAGGGCCTGGGGCCAACGTCCTGACTTTC | CASSYRGPGANVLTF
TRBJ2-2 | TRBV6-1 | - | - | TGTGCCAGCAAAGGACCGCTCGGGGAGCTGTTTTTT | CASKGPLGELFF
TRBJ1-1 | TRBV25-1 | TRBD1 | few | TGTGCCAGCATTGTGGACAGGGGTGAGAACACTGAAGCTTTCTTT | CASIVDRGENTEAFF
TRBJ1-2 | TRBV6-1 | - | - | TGTGCCAGCAGTGAAGAGGCGGGGGCGTCGACAGATGGCTACACCTTC | CASSEEAGASTDGYTF
TRBJ1-1 | TRBV5-1 | TRBD1 | - | TGCGCCGGCAGCTTGGGGACAGGGGACACTGAAGCTTTCTTT | CAGSLGTGDTEAFF
TRBJ2-7 | TRBV6-1 | - | - | TGTGCCAGCAGTGAATCGGGCCTCTACGAGCAGTACTTC | CASSESGLYEQYF
TRBJ2-5 | TRBV2 | - | - | TGTGCCAGCATCCCCGGCCCAGGCGTTGTAGAGACCCAGTACTTC | CASIPGPGVVETQYF
TRBJ2-7 | TRBV11-2 | - | few | TGTGCCAGCAGCTTAGCGGGGGGCCCCTACGAGCAGTACTTC | CASSLAGGPYEQYF
TRBJ1-5 | TRBV2 | - | once | TGTGCCAGCACAGACAGCCCCAATCAGCCCCAGCATTTT | CASTDSPNQPQHF
TRBJ1-4 | TRBV2 | - | - | TGTGCCAGCAGTGAACGAGACGGAAAACTGTTTTTT | CASSERDGKLFF
TRBJ1-6 | TRBV19 | - | - | TGTGCCAGTAGTATAGAACGGCGGAGCGATTCACCCCTCCACTTT | CASSIERRSDSPLHF